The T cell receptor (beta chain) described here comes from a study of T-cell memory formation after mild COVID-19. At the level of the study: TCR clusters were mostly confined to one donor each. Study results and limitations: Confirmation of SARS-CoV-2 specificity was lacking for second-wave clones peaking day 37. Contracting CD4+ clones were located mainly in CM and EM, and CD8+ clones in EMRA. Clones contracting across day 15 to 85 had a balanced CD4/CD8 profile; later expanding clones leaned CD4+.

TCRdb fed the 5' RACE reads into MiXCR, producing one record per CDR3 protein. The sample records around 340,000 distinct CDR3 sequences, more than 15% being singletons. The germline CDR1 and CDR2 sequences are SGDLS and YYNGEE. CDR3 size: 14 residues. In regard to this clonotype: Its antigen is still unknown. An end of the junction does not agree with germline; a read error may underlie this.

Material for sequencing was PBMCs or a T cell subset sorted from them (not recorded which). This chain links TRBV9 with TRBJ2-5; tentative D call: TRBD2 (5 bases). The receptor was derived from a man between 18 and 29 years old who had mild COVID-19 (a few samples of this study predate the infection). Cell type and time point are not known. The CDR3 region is CASSFTTNHETQYF. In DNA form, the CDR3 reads TGTGCCAGCAGCTTTACGACTAACCACGAGACCCAGTACTTC.